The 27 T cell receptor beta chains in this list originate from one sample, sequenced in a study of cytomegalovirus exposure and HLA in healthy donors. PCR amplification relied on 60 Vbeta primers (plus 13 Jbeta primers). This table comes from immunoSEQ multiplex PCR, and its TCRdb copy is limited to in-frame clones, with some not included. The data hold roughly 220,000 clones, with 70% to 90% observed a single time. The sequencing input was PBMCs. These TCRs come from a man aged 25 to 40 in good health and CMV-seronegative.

The CDR3 DNA reads TGTGCCAGCAGTGTCTACCGGGATCCCCGTTACAATGAGCAGTTCTTC. It yields the protein CASSVYRDPRYNEQFF. This chain connects TRBV6-1 to TRBJ2-1, with a possible D match to TRBD2 (5 bases). This CDR3 has 16 amino acids. Trimming took 4 bases from V and 4 from J, leaving 17 bases between them. From germline, CDR1 is MNHNS and CDR2 SASEGT.

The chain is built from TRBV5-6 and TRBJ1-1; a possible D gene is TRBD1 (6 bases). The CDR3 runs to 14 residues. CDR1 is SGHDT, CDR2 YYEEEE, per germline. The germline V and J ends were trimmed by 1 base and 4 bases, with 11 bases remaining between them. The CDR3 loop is CASSLNGGRTEAFF. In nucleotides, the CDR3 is TGTGCCAGCAGCTTGAACGGGGGGCGCACTGAAGCTTTCTTT. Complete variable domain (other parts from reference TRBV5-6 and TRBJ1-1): DAGVTQSPTHLIKTRGQQVTLRCSPKSGHDTVSWYQQALGQGPQFIFQYYEEEERQRGNFPDRFSGHQFPNYSSELNVNALLLGDSALYLCASSLNGGRTEAFFGQGTRLTVV.

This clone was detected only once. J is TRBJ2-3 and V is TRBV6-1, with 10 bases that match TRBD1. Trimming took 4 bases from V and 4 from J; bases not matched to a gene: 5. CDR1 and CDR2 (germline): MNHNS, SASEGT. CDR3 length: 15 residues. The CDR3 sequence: CASSGVGQGPDTQYF. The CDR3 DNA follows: TGTGCCAGCAGTGGAGTGGGACAGGGGCCAGATACGCAGTATTTT.

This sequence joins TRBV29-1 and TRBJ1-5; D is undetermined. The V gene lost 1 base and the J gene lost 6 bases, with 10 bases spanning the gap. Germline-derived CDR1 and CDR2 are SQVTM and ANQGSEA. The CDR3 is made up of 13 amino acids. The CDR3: CSVEAVSGQPQHF. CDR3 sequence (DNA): TGCAGCGTTGAAGCAGTCTCTGGTCAGCCCCAGCATTTT.

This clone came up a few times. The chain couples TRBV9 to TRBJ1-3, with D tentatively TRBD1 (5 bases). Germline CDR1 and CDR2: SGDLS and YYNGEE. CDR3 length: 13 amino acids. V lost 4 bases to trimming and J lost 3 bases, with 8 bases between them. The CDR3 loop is CASSTDSGNTIYF. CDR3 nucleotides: TGTGCCAGCAGCACAGACAGTGGAAACACCATATATTTT.

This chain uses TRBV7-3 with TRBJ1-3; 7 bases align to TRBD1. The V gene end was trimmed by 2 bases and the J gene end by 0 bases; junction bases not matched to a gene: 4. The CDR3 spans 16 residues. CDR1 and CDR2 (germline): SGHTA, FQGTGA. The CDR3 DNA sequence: TGTGCCAGCAGCTTACCCGGGACAGACTCTGGAAACACCATATATTTT. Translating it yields CASSLPGTDSGNTIYF.

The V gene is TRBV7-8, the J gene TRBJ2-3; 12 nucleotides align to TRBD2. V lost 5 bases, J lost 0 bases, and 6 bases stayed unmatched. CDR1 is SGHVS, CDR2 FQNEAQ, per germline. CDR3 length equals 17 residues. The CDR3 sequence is CASSHSGLAGSTDTQYF. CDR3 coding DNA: TGTGCCAGCAGCCATTCAGGACTAGCGGGGAGCACAGATACGCAGTATTTT. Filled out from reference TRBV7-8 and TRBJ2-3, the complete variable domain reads GAGVSQSPRYKVAKRGQDVALRCDPISGHVSLFWYQQALGQGPEFLTYFQNEAQLDKSGLPSDRFFAERPEGSVSTLKIQRTQQEDSAVYLCASSHSGLAGSTDTQYFGPGTRLTVL.

The CDR3 protein is CASSHPGLAYEQFF. In nucleotides, the CDR3 is TGCGCCAGCAGCCACCCGGGACTAGCCTATGAGCAGTTCTTC. The chain joins TRBV4-1 to TRBJ2-1, with 9 bases identical to TRBD2. The CDR3 has 14 amino acids. The germline CDR1 and CDR2 sequences are MGHRA and YSYEKL. The junction had 5 bases not matched to a gene; V was cut back by 3 bases and J by 8 bases.

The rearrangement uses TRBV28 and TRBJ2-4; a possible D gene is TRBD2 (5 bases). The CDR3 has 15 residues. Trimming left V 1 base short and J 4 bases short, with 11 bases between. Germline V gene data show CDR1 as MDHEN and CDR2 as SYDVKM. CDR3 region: CASSLSATGKNIQYF. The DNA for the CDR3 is TGTGCCAGCAGTTTATCAGCAACGGGGAAAAACATTCAGTACTTC. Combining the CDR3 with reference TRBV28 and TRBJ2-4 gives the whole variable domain DVKVTQSSRYLVKRTGEKVFLECVQDMDHENMFWYRQDPGLGLRLIYFSYDVKMKEKGDIPEGYSVSREKKERFSLILESASTNQTSMYLCASSLSATGKNIQYFGAGTRLSVL.

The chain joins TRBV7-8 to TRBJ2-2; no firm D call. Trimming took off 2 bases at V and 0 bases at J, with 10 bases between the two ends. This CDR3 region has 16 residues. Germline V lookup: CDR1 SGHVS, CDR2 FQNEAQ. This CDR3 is CASSLSTYTNTGELFF. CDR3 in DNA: TGTGCCAGCAGCTTATCGACATATACGAACACCGGGGAGCTGTTTTTT.

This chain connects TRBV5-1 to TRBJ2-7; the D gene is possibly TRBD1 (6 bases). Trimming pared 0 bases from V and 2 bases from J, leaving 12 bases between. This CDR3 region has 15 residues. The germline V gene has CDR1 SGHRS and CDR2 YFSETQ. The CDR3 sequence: CASSLAGGAPYEQYF. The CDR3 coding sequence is TGCGCCAGCAGCTTGGCTGGGGGCGCCCCCTACGAGCAGTACTTC. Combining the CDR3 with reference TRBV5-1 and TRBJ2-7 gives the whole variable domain KAGVTQTPRYLIKTRGQQVTLSCSPISGHRSVSWYQQTPGQGLQFLFEYFSETQRNKGNFPGRFSGRQFSNSRSEMNVSTLELGDSALYLCASSLAGGAPYEQYFGPGTRLTVT.

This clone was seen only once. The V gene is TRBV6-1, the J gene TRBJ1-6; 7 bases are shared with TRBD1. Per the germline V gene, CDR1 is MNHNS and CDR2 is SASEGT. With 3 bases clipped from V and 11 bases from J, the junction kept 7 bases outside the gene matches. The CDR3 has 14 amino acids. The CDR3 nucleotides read TGTGCCAGCAGTGACGAGCAGGGGGTGACACCCCTCCACTTT. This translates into CASSDEQGVTPLHF.

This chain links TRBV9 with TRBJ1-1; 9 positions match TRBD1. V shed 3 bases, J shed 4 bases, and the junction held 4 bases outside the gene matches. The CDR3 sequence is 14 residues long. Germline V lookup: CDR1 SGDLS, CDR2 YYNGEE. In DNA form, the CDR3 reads TGTGCCAGCAGCGACGGACAGGGGAGCACTGAAGCTTTCTTT. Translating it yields CASSDGQGSTEAFF.

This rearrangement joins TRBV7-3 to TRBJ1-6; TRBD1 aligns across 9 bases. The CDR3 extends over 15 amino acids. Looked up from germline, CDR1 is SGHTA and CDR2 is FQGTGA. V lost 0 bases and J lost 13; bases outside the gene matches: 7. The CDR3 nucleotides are TGTGCCAGCAGCTTAACTCCGGGACAGGGAAACCCCCTCCACTTT. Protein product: CASSLTPGQGNPLHF.

Here the CDR3 reads CASSLLFKRQGAKDTQYF. DNA of the CDR3: TGTGCCAGCAGTTTACTCTTTAAGAGACAGGGGGCGAAAGATACGCAGTATTTT. The genes are TRBV28 and TRBJ2-3; 10 bases are a match to TRBD1. This CDR3 spans 18 amino acids. After removal of 2 bases from V and 5 bases from J, the junction contained 13 bases not matched to a gene. The germline CDR1 and CDR2 sequences are MDHEN and SYDVKM. Complete variable domain (other parts from reference TRBV28 and TRBJ2-3): DVKVTQSSRYLVKRTGEKVFLECVQDMDHENMFWYRQDPGLGLRLIYFSYDVKMKEKGDIPEGYSVSREKKERFSLILESASTNQTSMYLCASSLLFKRQGAKDTQYFGPGTRLTVL.

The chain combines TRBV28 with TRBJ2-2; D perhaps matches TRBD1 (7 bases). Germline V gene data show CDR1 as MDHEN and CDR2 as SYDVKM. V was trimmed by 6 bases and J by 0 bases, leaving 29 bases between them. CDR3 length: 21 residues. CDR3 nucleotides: TGTGCCAGCAGCCCCGTTCGCCGCGGGACAGCTAATTACGCGAACACCGGGGAGCTGTTTTTT. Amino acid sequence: CASSPVRRGTANYANTGELFF.

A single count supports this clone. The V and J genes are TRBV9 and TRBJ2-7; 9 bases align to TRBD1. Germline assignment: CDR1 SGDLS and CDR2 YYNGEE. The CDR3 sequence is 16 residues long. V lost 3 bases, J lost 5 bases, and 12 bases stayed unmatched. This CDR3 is CASSAGTGTVLDEQYF. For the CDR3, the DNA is TGTGCCAGCAGCGCGGGGACAGGGACTGTGCTGGACGAGCAGTACTTC.

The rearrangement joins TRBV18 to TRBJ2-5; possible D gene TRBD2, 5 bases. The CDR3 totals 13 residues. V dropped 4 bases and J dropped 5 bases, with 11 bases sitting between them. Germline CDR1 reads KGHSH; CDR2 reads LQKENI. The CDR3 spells CASSRGPSETQYF. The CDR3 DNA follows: TGTGCCAGCTCACGAGGGCCGAGTGAGACCCAGTACTTC.

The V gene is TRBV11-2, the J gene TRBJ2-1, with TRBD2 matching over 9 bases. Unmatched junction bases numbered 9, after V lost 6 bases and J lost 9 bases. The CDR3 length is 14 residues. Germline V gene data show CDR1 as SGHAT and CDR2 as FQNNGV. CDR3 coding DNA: TGTGCCAGCAGATCGGGACTAGCCTTGAGTGAGCAGTTCTTC. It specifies CASRSGLALSEQFF.

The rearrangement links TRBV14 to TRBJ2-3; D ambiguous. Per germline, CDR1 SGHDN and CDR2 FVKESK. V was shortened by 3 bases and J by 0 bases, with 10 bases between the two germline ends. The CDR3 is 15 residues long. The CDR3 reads CASSHRRLSTDTQYF. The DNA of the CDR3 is TGTGCCAGCAGCCACCGGCGGCTAAGCACAGATACGCAGTATTTT. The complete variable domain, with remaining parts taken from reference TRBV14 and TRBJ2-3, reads EAGVTQFPSHSVIEKGQTVTLRCDPISGHDNLYWYRRVMGKEIKFLLHFVKESKQDESGMPNNRFLAERTGGTYSTLKVQPAELEDSGVYFCASSHRRLSTDTQYFGPGTRLTVL.

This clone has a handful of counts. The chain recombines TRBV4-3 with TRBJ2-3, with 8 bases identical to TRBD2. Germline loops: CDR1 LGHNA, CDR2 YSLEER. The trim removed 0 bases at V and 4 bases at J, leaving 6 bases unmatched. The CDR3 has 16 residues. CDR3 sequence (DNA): TGCGCCAGCAGCCAAGAATTCGGGAGGGGGGCAGATACGCAGTATTTT. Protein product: CASSQEFGRGADTQYF.

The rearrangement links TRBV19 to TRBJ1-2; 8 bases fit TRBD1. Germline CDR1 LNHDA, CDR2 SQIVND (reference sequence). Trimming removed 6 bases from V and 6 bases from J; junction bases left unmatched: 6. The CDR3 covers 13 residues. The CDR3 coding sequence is TGTGCCAGTAGCATGGACAGGGAGGATGGCTACACCTTC. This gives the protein CASSMDREDGYTF.

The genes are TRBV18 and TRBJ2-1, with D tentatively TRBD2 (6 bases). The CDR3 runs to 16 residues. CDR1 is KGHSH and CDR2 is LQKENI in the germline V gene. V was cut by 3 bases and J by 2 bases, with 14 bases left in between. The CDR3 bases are TGTGCCAGCTCACCGCCGGAGGGGAGCGCCTACAATGAGCAGTTCTTC. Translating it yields CASSPPEGSAYNEQFF.

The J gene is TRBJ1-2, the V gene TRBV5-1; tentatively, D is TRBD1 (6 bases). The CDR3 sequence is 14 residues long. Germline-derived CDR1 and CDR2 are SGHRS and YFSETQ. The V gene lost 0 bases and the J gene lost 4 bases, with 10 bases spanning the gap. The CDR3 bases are TGCGCCAGCAGCTTGGCCGGACAGCCCTATGGCTACACCTTC. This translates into CASSLAGQPYGYTF. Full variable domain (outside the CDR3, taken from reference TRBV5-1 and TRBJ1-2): KAGVTQTPRYLIKTRGQQVTLSCSPISGHRSVSWYQQTPGQGLQFLFEYFSETQRNKGNFPGRFSGRQFSNSRSEMNVSTLELGDSALYLCASSLAGQPYGYTFGSGTRLTVV.

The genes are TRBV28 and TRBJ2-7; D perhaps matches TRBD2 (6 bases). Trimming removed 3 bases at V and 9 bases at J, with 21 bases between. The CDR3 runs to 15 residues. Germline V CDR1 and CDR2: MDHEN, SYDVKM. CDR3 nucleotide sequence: TGTGCCAGCAGTTTCGGGACTGGAGCGATTGGGGGGCAGTACTTC. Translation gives CASSFGTGAIGGQYF.

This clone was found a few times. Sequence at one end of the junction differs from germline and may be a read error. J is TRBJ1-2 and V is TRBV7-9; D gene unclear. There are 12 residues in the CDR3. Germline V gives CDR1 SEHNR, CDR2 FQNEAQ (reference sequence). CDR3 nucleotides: TGTTCCAGCAGCTTAGAGAGGGCCAGCTACACCTTC. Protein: CSSSLERASYTF.

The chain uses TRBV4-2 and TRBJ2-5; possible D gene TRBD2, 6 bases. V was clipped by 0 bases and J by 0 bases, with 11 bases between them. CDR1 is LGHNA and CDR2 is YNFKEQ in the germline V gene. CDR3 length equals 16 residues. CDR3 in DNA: TGTGCCAGCAGCCAAGATTCTAGCGAGTACCAAGAGACCCAGTACTTC. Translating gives CASSQDSSEYQETQYF.